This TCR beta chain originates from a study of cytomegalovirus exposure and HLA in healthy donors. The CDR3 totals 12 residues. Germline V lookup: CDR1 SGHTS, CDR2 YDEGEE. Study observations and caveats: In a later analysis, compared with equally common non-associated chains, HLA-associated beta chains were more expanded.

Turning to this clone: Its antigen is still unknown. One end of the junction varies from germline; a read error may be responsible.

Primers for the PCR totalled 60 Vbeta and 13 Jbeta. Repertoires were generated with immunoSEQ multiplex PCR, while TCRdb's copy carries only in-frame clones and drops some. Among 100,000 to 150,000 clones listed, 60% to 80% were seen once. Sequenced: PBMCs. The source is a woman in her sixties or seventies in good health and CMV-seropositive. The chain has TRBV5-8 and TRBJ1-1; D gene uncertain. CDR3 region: CASSIGWTEAFF. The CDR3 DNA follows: TGTGCCAGCTCGATTGGGTGGACTGAAGCTTTTTTT.